One T cell receptor beta chain is described in this entry. The V and J ends lost 8 bases and 5 bases, in that order; junction bases with no gene match: 8. Germline V gene sequence: CDR1 SQVTM, CDR2 ANQGSEA. The CDR3 loop spans 12 amino acids. This record belongs to a study of shared clonotypes between healthy human individuals. Assay used: immunoSEQ multiplex PCR; TCRdb lists only in-frame clones, some missing. The sample yields millions of clones, more than 90% seen once. The rearrangement joins TRBV29-1 to TRBJ1-1; 7 bases align to TRBD1. The TCR comes from a young man in good health. Specimen: naive CD4+ T cells sorted from blood. Subset noted: CD45RA+ positively selected. The CDR3 protein is CSYRDSGTEAFF. In DNA form, the CDR3 reads TGCAGCTACAGGGACAGCGGAACTGAAGCTTTCTTT.